The 19 T cell receptor beta chains below come from one sample, sequenced in a study of blood T cells in healthy people across ages (dated by TCRdb to between 2015 and 2016). The method behind the library was 5' RACE. This sample was sequenced with an Illumina HiSeq 2500. The second PCR ran for roughly 7 to 12 cycles and used a J-beta primer mix along with a sample-barcoded 5' primer. The public sequencing data were trimmed at Q25 with fastp and processed into clonotypes with MiXCR by TCRdb, which kept only in-frame beta chains. Every distinct CDR3 protein forms one entry, paired with its most common genes and DNA. The sample table holds 550,000 to 600,000 distinct CDR3 sequences, of which about 45% were seen once. The top ten constitute about 26% of the sample. The sample consisted of blood. Receptors originate from a man older than 75 in good health.

V gene TRBV5-1 combines with J gene TRBJ2-5; 8 positions agree with TRBD2. The junction had 9 bases not matched to a gene; V was cut back by 3 bases and J by 11 bases. CDR1 is SGHRS, CDR2 YFSETQ, per germline. The length of the CDR3 is 13 residues. CDR3 DNA sequence: TGCGCCAGCAGCTCGGGACTAGTAAATGAGCAGTACTTC. Translated, it gives CASSSGLVNEQYF.

The chain links TRBV4-1 to TRBJ1-5; tentative D call: TRBD1 (6 bases). CDR1 is MGHRA and CDR2 is YSYEKL in the germline V gene. Trimming took 1 base from V and 8 from J, leaving 18 bases between them. The CDR3 runs 16 residues. The CDR3 DNA is TGCGCCAGCAGCCAAGGATCGGGGGCCCGGCGGGAGCCCCAGCATTTT. Its translation is CASSQGSGARREPQHF.

This clonotype has more than one count but fewer than ten. The chain recombines TRBV6-6 with TRBJ2-7, with unresolved D. V lost 2 bases to trimming and J lost 0 bases, with 11 bases between them. The CDR3 extends over 15 amino acids. Germline V gene sequence: CDR1 MNHNY, CDR2 SVGAGI (reference sequence). The CDR3 DNA follows: TGTGCCAGCAGTTACGTAGCCCAGAGCTCCTACGAGCAGTACTTC. Translating it yields CASSYVAQSSYEQYF.

V gene TRBV7-2 combines with J gene TRBJ2-7, with 11 bases lining up with TRBD2. This CDR3 comprises 16 residues. Germline lookup yields CDR1 SGHTA and CDR2 FQGNSA. V trimming: 4 bases; J trimming: 2 bases; junction bases outside the gene matches: 7. The DNA for the CDR3 is TGTGCCAGCAGCTCCATCTCGACTAGCGGGACCTACGAGCAGTACTTC. It codes for CASSSISTSGTYEQYF.

J is TRBJ2-3 and V is TRBV3-1; possible D gene TRBD2, 5 bases. This CDR3 contains 14 residues. The ends were cut back, 8 bases at V and 4 bases at J, with 16 bases in the middle. Germline V CDR1 and CDR2: LGHDT, YNNKEL (reference sequence). The CDR3 DNA follows: TGTGCCAGCTCCCGGCAGGACGGGGCAGATACGCAGTATTTT. Translation gives CASSRQDGADTQYF.

This chain connects TRBV29-1 to TRBJ1-1; D gene unclear. Trimming removed 4 bases from V and 2 bases from J, with 11 bases in between. There are 13 residues in the CDR3. Germline V gene lookup returns CDR1 SQVTM and CDR2 ANQGSEA. The CDR3 bases are TGCAGCGTTGCCCAGACACCCAACACTGAAGCTTTCTTT. Translation: CSVAQTPNTEAFF.

This chain's CDR3 is CASGWGGRETQYF. The CDR3 DNA is TGTGCCAGCGGCTGGGGGGGCCGAGAGACCCAGTACTTC. V gene TRBV27 combines with J gene TRBJ2-7; possibly TRBD2 for D (7 bases). TRBJ2-5 matches the DNA end more closely, so the J call is doubtful. The CDR3 contains 13 residues. Germline CDR1 is MNHEY and CDR2 is SMNVEV (reference sequence).

At least ten counts were recorded for this clonotype. The chain links TRBV6-6 to TRBJ1-4; 7 bases match TRBD1. CDR1 and CDR2 (germline): MNHNY, SVGAGI (reference sequence). With 5 bases clipped from V and 2 bases from J, the junction kept 11 bases outside the gene matches. This CDR3 is 17 amino acids long. CDR3 in amino acids: CASSRPGQSATNEKLFF. The CDR3 nucleotides are TGTGCCAGCAGTAGGCCGGGACAGTCGGCGACTAATGAAAAACTGTTTTTT.

This clonotype showed up just once. The rearrangement links TRBV7-2 to TRBJ2-1, with D unclear. CDR3 length: 11 residues. V lost 6 bases and J 13 bases, leaving 13 bases between the germline ends. Looked up from germline, CDR1 is SGHTA and CDR2 is FQGNSA. DNA of the CDR3: TGTACCAGCAGTTCCACGGTGGGTCAGTTCTTC. This translates into CTSSSTVGQFF.

The V and J genes are TRBV4-3 and TRBJ1-5; D may be TRBD1 (5 bases). This CDR3 contains 13 residues. The ends were cut back, 0 bases at V and 7 bases at J, with 7 bases in the middle. From germline, CDR1 is LGHNA and CDR2 YSLEER. CDR3 nucleotides: TGCGCCAGCAGCCAAGATGCAGGGCAGCCCCAGCATTTT. Its protein is CASSQDAGQPQHF.

This rearrangement joins TRBV4-3 to TRBJ1-4; TRBD1 agrees at 7 bases. From germline, CDR1 is LGHNA and CDR2 YSLEER. V shed 0 bases and J 4 bases; nucleotides not matched to a gene: 2. The CDR3 contains 15 residues. CDR3 in DNA: TGCGCCAGCAGCCAAGATCAGGGGGTTAATGAAAAACTGTTTTTT. This encodes CASSQDQGVNEKLFF.

The chain employs TRBV6-2 or TRBV6-3 and TRBJ2-5, with 7 bases that match TRBD1. The CDR3 runs 14 residues. The junction had 9 bases not matched to a gene; V was cut back by 6 bases and J by 5 bases. The germline gives CDR1 MNHEY, CDR2 SVGEGT. This CDR3 is CASRIQGSTETQYF. The CDR3 bases are TGTGCCAGCAGGATACAGGGGTCTACGGAGACCCAGTACTTC.

This clonotype was seen many times. The rearrangement links TRBV5-1 to TRBJ2-7; possible D gene TRBD2, 6 bases. With 0 bases removed from V and 3 bases from J, the gap between germline ends came to 10 bases. Germline assignment: CDR1 SGHRS and CDR2 YFSETQ. This CDR3 comprises 14 residues. CDR3: CASSLVSGLYEQYF. CDR3 coding DNA: TGCGCCAGCAGCTTGGTGTCGGGACTCTACGAGCAGTACTTC. The full variable domain, rest sourced from reference TRBV5-1 and TRBJ2-7, is KAGVTQTPRYLIKTRGQQVTLSCSPISGHRSVSWYQQTPGQGLQFLFEYFSETQRNKGNFPGRFSGRQFSNSRSEMNVSTLELGDSALYLCASSLVSGLYEQYFGPGTRLTVT.

This chain joins TRBV25-1 and TRBJ1-2; a possible D gene is TRBD1 (5 bases). This CDR3 is built from 13 residues. Germline V lookup: CDR1 MGHDK, CDR2 SYGVNS. V lost 4 bases and J lost 8, with 14 bases in between. CDR3 bases: TGTGCCAGCAGTGTCCGCCTTAGGGGCGGCTACACCTTC. Translation: CASSVRLRGGYTF.

This chain connects TRBV6-2 or TRBV6-3 to TRBJ2-3, with TRBD2 matching over 14 bases. V dropped 6 bases and J dropped 4; count of bases not matched to a gene: 6. The germline V gene has CDR1 MNHEY and CDR2 SVGEGT. CDR3 length: 16 residues. The DNA of the CDR3 is TGTGCCAGCAGACAATGGACTAGCGGGAGGTCAGATACGCAGTATTTT. Translation: CASRQWTSGRSDTQYF.

J is TRBJ2-4 and V is TRBV2; D remains ambiguous. The germline V and J ends were trimmed by 8 bases and 6 bases, with 14 bases remaining between them. The CDR3 runs to 13 residues. Germline V gene lookup returns CDR1 SNHLY and CDR2 FYNNEI. The DNA of the CDR3 is TGTGCCAGCGAATATTCGCCGGGAAACATTCAGTACTTC. It is translated as CASEYSPGNIQYF.

This clonotype was counted only a few times. The CDR3 DNA sequence: TGTGCCAGCAGCCCGGGACAGGGCCAAGCTTTCTTT. It is translated as CASSPGQGQAFF. The chain joins TRBV6-6 to TRBJ1-1; 9 positions match TRBD1. Germline V gene sequence: CDR1 MNHNY, CDR2 SVGAGI (reference sequence). With 6 bases clipped from V and 9 bases from J, the junction kept 5 bases outside the gene matches. The CDR3 length is 12 residues.

The chain couples TRBV3-1 to TRBJ2-4; tentatively, D is TRBD2 (6 bases). This CDR3 has 16 amino acids. Trimming took off 4 bases at V and 0 bases at J, with 13 bases between the two ends. Per germline, CDR1 LGHDT and CDR2 YNNKEL (reference sequence). Written as DNA, the CDR3 is TGTGCCAGCAGCCCGAGACTAGATCCAGCCAAAAACATTCAGTACTTC. This gives the protein CASSPRLDPAKNIQYF. Drawing the rest from reference TRBV3-1 and TRBJ2-4, the complete variable domain is DTAVSQTPKYLVTQMGNDKSIKCEQNLGHDTMYWYKQDSKKFLKIMFSYNNKELIINETVPNRFSPKSPDKAHLNLHINSLELGDSAVYFCASSPRLDPAKNIQYFGAGTRLSVL.

This clonotype was seen a few times. The chain employs TRBV3-1 and TRBJ1-1; D unclear. The CDR3 has 14 residues. V was trimmed by 0 bases and J by 0 bases, leaving 5 bases between them. Germline CDR1 reads LGHDT; CDR2 reads YNNKEL (reference sequence). CDR3 in DNA: TGTGCCAGCAGCCAAGAAGGCCTGAACACTGAAGCTTTCTTT. Protein: CASSQEGLNTEAFF.